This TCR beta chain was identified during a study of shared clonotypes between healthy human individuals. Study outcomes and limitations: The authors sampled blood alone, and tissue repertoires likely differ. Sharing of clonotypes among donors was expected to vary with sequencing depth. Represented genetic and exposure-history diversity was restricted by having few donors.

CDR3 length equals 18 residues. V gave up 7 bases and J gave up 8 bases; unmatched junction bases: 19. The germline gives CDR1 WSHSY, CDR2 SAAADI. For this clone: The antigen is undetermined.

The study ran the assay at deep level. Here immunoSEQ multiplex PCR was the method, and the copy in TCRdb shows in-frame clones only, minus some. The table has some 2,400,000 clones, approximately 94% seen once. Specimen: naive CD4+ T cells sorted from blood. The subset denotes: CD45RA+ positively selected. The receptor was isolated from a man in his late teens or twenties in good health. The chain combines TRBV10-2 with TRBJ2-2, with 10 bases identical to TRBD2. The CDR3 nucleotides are TGCGCCAGCACCGCAGGGGGCGGGCTAGCGGGAGCCATGGGGGAGCTGTTTTTT. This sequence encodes CASTAGGGLAGAMGELFF.